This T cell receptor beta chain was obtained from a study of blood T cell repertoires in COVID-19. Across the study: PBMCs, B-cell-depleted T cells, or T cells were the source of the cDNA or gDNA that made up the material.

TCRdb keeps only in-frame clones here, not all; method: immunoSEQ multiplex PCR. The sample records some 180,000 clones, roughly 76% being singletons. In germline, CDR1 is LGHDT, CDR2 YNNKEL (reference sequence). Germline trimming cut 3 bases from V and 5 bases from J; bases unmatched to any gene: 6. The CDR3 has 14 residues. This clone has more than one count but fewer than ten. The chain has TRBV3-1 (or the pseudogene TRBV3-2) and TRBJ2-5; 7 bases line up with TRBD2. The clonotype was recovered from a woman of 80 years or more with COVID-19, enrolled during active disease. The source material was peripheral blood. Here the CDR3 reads CASSHGPGGETQYF. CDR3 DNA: TGTGCCAGCAGCCATGGCCCCGGGGGGGAGACCCAGTACTTC.